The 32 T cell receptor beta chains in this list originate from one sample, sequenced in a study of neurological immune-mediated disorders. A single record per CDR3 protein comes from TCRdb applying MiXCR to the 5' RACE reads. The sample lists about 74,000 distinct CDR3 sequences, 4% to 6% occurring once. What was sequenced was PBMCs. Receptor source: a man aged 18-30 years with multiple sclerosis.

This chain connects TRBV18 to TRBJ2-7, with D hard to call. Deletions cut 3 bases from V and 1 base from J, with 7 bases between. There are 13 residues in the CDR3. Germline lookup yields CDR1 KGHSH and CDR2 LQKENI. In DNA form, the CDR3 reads TGTGCCAGCTCACCTGGGCAGTCCTACGAGCAGTACTTC. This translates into CASSPGQSYEQYF. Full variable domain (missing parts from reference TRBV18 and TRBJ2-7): NAGVMQNPRHLVRRRGQEARLRCSPMKGHSHVYWYRQLPEEGLKFMVYLQKENIIDESGMPKERFSAEFPKEGPSILRIQQVVRGDSAAYFCASSPGQSYEQYFGPGTRLTVT.

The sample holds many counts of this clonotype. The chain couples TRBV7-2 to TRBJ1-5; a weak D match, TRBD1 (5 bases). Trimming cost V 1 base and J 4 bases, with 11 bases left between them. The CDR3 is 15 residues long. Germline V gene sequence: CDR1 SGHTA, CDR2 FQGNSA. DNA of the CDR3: TGTGCCAGCAGCTTAGGAGCCAGGGAGAATCAGCCCCAGCATTTT. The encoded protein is CASSLGARENQPQHF.

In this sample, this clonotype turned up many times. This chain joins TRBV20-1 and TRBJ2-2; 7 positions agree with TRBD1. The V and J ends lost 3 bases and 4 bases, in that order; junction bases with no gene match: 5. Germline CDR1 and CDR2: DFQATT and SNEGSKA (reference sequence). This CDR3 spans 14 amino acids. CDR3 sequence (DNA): TGCAGTGCTAGCGGCGACAGGGCCACCGGGGAGCTGTTTTTT. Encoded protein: CSASGDRATGELFF.

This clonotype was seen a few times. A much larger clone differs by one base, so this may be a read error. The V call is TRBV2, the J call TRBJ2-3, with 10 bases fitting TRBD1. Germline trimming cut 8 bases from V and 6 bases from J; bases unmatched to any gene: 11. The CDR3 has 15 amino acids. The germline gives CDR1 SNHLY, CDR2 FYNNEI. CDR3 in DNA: TGTGCCAGCGACAGGGGGCGCAGCTCAGGGGATACGCAGTATTTT. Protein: CASDRGRSSGDTQYF.

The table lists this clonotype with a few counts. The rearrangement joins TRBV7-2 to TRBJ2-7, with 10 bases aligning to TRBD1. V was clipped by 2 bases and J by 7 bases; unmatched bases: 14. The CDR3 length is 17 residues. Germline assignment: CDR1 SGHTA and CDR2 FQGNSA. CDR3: CASSLKVMGTGAREQYF. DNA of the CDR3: TGTGCCAGCAGCTTAAAAGTTATGGGGACAGGGGCCCGAGAGCAGTACTTC.

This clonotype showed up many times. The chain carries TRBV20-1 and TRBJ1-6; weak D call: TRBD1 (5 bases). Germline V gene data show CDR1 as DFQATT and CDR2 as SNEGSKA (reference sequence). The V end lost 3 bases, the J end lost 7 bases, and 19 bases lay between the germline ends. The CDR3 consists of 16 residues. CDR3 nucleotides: TGCAGTGCTAGCGCTGGGGGGTCTTTACAAAATTCACCCCTCCACTTT. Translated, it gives CSASAGGSLQNSPLHF.

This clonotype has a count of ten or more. In DNA, the CDR3 is TGTGCCAGCAGCCCGGCCCCAGGGACAGGGGGAGGCTACACCTTC. It translates to CASSPAPGTGGGYTF. The chain couples TRBV12-3 or TRBV12-4 to TRBJ1-2; 11 bases align to TRBD1. J was trimmed by 8 bases and V by 6 bases; bases with no gene match: 11. The CDR3 covers 15 residues.

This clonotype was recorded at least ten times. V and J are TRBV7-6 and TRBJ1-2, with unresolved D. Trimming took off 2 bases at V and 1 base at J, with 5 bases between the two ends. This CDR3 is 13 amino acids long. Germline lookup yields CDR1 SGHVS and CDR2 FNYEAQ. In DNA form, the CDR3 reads TGTGCCAGCAGCTTAAGGAGTAACTATGGCTACACCTTC. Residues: CASSLRSNYGYTF.

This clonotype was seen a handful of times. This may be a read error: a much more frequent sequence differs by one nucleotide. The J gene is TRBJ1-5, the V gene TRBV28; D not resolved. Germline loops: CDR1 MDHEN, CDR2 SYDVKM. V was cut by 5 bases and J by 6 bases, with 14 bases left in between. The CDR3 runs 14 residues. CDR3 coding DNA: TGTGCCAGCAGTCCGGGAAAGGGTTTTCAGCCCCAGCATTTT. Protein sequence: CASSPGKGFQPQHF.

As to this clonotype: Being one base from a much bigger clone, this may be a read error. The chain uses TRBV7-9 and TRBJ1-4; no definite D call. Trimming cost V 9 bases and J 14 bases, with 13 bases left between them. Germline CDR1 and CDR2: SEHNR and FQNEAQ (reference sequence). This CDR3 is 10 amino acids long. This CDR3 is CARTLQFLFF. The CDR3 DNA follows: TGTGCCAGAACCTTACAGTTTCTGTTTTTT. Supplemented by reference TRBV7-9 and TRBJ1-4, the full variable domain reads DTGVSQNPRHKITKRGQNVTFRCDPISEHNRLYWYRQTLGQGPEFLTYFQNEAQLEKSRLLSDRFSAERPKGSFSTLEIQRTEQGDSAMYLCARTLQFLFFGSGTQLSVL.

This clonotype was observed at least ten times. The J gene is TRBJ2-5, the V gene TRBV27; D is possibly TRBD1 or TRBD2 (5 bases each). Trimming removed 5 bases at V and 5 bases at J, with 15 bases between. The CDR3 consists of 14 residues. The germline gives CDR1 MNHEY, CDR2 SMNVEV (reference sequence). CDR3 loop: CASSPGTNGETQYF. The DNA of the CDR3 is TGTGCCAGCAGTCCTGGGACGAACGGGGAGACCCAGTACTTC.

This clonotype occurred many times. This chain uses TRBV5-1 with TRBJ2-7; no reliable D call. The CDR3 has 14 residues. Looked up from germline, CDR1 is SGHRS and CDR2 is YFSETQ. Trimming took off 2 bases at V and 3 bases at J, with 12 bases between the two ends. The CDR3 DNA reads TGCGCCAGCAGCTTTGAGACTCCGGGCTACGAGCAGTACTTC. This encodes CASSFETPGYEQYF. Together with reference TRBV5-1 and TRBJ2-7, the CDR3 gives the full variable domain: KAGVTQTPRYLIKTRGQQVTLSCSPISGHRSVSWYQQTPGQGLQFLFEYFSETQRNKGNFPGRFSGRQFSNSRSEMNVSTLELGDSALYLCASSFETPGYEQYFGPGTRLTVT.

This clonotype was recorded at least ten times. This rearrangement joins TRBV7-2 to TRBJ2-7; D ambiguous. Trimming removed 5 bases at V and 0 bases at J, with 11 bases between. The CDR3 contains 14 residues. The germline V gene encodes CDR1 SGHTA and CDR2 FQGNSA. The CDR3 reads CASSPPLYSYEQYF. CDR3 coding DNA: TGTGCCAGCAGCCCCCCCTTATACTCCTACGAGCAGTACTTC.

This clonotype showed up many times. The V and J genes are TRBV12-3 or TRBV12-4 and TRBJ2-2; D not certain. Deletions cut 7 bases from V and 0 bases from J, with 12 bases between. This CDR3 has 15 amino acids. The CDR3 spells CASNPGFSNTGELFF. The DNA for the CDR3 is TGTGCCAGCAACCCCGGGTTTTCGAACACCGGGGAGCTGTTTTTT.

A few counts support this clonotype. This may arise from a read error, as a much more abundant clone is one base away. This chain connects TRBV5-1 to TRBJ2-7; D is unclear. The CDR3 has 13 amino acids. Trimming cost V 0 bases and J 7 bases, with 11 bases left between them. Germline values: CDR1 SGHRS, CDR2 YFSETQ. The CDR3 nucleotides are TGCGCCAGCAGCTTGGAAGGGTCTAAAGAGCAGTACTTC. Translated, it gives CASSLEGSKEQYF.

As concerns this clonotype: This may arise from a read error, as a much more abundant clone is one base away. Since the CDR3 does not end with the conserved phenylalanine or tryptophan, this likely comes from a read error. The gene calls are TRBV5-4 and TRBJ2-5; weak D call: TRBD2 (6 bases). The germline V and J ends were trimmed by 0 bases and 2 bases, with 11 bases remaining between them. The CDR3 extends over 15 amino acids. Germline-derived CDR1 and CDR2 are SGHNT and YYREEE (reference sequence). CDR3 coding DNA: TGTGCCAGCAGCTTGGGACTAGTGCCTCAAGAGACCCAGTACTTA. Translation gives CASSLGLVPQETQYL.

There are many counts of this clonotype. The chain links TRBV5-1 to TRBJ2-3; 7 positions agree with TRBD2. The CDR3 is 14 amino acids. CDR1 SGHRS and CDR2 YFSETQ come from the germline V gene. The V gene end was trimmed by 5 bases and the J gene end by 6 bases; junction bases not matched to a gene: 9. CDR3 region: CASSREGGPDTQYF. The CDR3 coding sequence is TGCGCCAGCAGTAGGGAGGGCGGACCCGATACGCAGTATTTT.

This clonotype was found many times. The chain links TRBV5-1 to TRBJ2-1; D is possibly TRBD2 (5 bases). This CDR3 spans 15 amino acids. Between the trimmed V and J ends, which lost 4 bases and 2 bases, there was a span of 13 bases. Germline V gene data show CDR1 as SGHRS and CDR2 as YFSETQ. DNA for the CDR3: TGCGCCAGCAGCCATAGGACTCGCCCCTACAATGAGCAGTTCTTC. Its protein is CASSHRTRPYNEQFF.

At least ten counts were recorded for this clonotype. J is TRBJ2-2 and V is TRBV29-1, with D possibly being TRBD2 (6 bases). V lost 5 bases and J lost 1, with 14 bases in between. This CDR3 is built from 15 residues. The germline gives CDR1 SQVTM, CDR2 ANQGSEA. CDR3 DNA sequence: TGCAGCGTTCCCGCAGCGGGTGGGAACACCGGGGAGCTGTTTTTT. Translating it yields CSVPAAGGNTGELFF.

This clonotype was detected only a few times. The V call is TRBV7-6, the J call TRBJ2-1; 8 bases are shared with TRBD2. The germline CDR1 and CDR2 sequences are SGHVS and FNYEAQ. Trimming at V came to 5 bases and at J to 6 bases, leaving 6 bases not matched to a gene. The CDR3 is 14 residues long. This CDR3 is CASSTRTSSNEQFF. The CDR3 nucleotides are TGTGCCAGCAGCACTCGGACTAGCTCCAATGAGCAGTTCTTC.

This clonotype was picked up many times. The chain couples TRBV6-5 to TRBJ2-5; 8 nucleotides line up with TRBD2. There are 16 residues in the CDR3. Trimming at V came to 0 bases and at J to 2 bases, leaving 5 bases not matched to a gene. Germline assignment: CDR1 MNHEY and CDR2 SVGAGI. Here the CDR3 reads CASSYSKASGQETQYF. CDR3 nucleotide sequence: TGTGCCAGCAGTTACTCGAAGGCTAGCGGGCAAGAGACCCAGTACTTC.

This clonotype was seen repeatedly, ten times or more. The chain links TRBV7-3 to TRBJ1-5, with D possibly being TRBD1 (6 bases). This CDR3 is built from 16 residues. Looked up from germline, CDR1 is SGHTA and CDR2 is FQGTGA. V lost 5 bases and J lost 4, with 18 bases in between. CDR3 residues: CASSHPPGQTNQPQHF. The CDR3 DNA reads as TGTGCCAGCAGCCACCCCCCCGGACAGACTAATCAGCCCCAGCATTTT.

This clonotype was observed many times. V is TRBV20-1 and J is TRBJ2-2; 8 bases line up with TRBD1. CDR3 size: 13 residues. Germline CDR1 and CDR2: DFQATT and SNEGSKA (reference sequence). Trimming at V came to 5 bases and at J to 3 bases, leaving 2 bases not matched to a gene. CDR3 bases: TGCAGTGCTCGGACAGGGTACACCGGGGAGCTGTTTTTT. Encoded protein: CSARTGYTGELFF.

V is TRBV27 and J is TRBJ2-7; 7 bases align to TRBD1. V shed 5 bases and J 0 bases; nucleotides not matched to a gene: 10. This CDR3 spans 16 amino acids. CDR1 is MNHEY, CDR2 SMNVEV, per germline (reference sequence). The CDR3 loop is CASSKTGVSISYEQYF. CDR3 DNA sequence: TGTGCCAGCAGTAAAACAGGGGTGTCAATCTCCTACGAGCAGTACTTC.

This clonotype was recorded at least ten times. The CDR3: CASSGGPSYGYTF. The DNA for the CDR3 is TGTGCCAGCAGTGGCGGACCGTCCTATGGCTACACCTTC. The chain recombines TRBV25-1 with TRBJ1-2; D is uncertain. The CDR3 covers 13 residues. V lost 4 bases, J lost 4 bases, and 10 bases lay in between. Per germline, CDR1 MGHDK and CDR2 SYGVNS.

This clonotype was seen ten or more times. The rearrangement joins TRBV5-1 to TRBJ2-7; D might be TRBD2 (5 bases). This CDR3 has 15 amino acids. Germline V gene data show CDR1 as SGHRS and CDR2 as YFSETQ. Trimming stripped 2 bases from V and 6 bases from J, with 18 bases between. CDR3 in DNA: TGCGCCAGCAGCTTTGCCGGGGAAGCCTTCGTCGAGCAGTACTTC. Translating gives CASSFAGEAFVEQYF.

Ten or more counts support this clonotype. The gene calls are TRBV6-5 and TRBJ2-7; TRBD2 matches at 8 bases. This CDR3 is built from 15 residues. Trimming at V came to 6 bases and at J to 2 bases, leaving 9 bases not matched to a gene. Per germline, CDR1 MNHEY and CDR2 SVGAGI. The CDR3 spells CASSYLGLATYEQYF. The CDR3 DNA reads TGTGCCAGCAGCTACCTCGGACTAGCCACCTACGAGCAGTACTTC.

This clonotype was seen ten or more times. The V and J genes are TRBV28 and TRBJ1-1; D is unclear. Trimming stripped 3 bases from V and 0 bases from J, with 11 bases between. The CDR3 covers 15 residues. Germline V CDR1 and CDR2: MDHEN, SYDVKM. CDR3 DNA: TGTGCCAGCAGTTTCTACGACAATTTGAACACTGAAGCTTTCTTT. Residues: CASSFYDNLNTEAFF.

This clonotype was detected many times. DNA of the CDR3: TGTGCCAGCAGTTTATGGCAGGGGGAAAACATTCAGTACTTC. Protein sequence: CASSLWQGENIQYF. V usage is TRBV28 and J usage is TRBJ2-4; 7 nucleotides match TRBD1. V dropped 0 bases and J dropped 5; count of bases not matched to a gene: 1. CDR1 and CDR2 from the germline V gene are MDHEN and SYDVKM. CDR3 length: 14 amino acids.

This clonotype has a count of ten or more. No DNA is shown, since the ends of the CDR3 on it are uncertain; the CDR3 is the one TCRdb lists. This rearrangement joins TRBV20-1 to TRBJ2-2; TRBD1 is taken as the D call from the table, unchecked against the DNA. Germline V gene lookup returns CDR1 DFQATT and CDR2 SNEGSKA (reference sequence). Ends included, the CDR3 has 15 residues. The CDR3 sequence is CSAAPRGFGAGELFF.

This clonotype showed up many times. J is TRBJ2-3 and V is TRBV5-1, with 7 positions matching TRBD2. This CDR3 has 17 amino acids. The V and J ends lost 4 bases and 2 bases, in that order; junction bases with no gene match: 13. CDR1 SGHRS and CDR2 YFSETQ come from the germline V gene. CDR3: CASSPSGASGHTDTQYF. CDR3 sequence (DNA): TGCGCCAGCAGCCCCTCCGGGGCTAGCGGTCACACAGATACGCAGTATTTT. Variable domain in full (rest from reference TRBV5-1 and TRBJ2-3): KAGVTQTPRYLIKTRGQQVTLSCSPISGHRSVSWYQQTPGQGLQFLFEYFSETQRNKGNFPGRFSGRQFSNSRSEMNVSTLELGDSALYLCASSPSGASGHTDTQYFGPGTRLTVL.

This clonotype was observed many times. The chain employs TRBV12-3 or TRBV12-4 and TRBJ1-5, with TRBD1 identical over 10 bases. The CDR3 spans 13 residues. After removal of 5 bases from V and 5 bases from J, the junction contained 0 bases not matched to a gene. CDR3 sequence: CASSGTGDQPQHF. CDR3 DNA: TGTGCCAGCAGTGGGACAGGGGATCAGCCCCAGCATTTT.